This record looks at one T cell receptor (beta chain) sequence and its context. This sample is part of a study of cytomegalovirus exposure and HLA in healthy donors. About the study: There were about 85 million unique TCRs (from HLA-typed donors) in an early data release. The Caucasian-associated ancestry cluster held around 76% of a few hundred genotyped donors.

The CDR3 consists of 15 residues. Germline V gene sequence: CDR1 LNHDA, CDR2 SQIVND (reference sequence). V gave up 6 bases and J gave up 4 bases, with 17 bases separating them. This PCR relied on a set of 60 Vbeta primers and 13 Jbeta primers. Sequenced by immunoSEQ multiplex PCR; TCRdb stores in-frame clones only, minus some. This sample yields more than 100,000 clones, of which 80% are seen a single time; about 2% belongs to the top ten. The chain combines TRBV19 with TRBJ2-3; TRBD2 is a possible D gene (5 bases). The sequenced sample was PBMCs. This clonotype was obtained from a man aged 25-45 years in good health and CMV-seronegative. The DNA of the CDR3 is TGTGCCAGTAGCCTCTCACTAGTTTCGGCAGATACGCAGTATTTT. This gives the protein CASSLSLVSADTQYF. The variable domain in full, completed from reference TRBV19 and TRBJ2-3, reads DGGITQSPKYLFRKEGQNVTLSCEQNLNHDAMYWYRQDPGQGLRLIYYSQIVNDFQKGDIAEGYSVSREKKESFPLTVTSAQKNPTAFYLCASSLSLVSADTQYFGPGTRLTVL.